Shown below are 6 T cell receptor beta chains from a single sample sequenced in a study of shared clonotypes between healthy human individuals. Assay: immunoSEQ multiplex PCR; the TCRdb copy retains only in-frame clones and omits some. This repertoire shows some 2,000,000 clones, 85% to 95% found once; its top ten account for 0.1% to 0.15%. The specimen was naive CD4+ T cells sorted from blood. Subset reported: CD45RA+ positively selected. These receptors all stem from a man aged 18-30 years in good health.

V gene TRBV5-6 combines with J gene TRBJ1-2; 8 bases agree with TRBD1. This CDR3 comprises 14 residues. Germline trimming cut 4 bases from V and 5 bases from J; bases unmatched to any gene: 7. Germline V lookup: CDR1 SGHDT, CDR2 YYEEEE. Here the CDR3 DNA reads TGTGCCAGCAGCCTCGACAGGGGAAGGTATGGCTACACCTTC. This sequence encodes CASSLDRGRYGYTF. The whole variable domain, remainder taken from reference TRBV5-6 and TRBJ1-2, is DAGVTQSPTHLIKTRGQQVTLRCSPKSGHDTVSWYQQALGQGPQFIFQYYEEEERQRGNFPDRFSGHQFPNYSSELNVNALLLGDSALYLCASSLDRGRYGYTFGSGTRLTVV.

The V gene is TRBV6-1, the J gene TRBJ1-5; 7 nucleotides align to TRBD1. Germline V gene lookup returns CDR1 MNHNS and CDR2 SASEGT. The V gene end was trimmed by 6 bases and the J gene end by 4 bases; junction bases not matched to a gene: 9. CDR3 length: 15 residues. CDR3 sequence (DNA): TGTGCCAGCAGCTCAGGGGGTTTAGGAAATCAGCCCCAGCATTTT. Translating gives CASSSGGLGNQPQHF.

The chain has TRBV18 and TRBJ1-3, with D unresolved. Germline CDR1 reads KGHSH; CDR2 reads LQKENI. This CDR3 comprises 15 residues. V dropped 2 bases and J dropped 2 bases, with 10 bases sitting between them. This CDR3 is CASSPSAGPGNTIYF. CDR3 sequence (DNA): TGTGCCAGCTCACCATCCGCGGGCCCTGGAAACACCATATATTTT.

V and J are TRBV25-1 and TRBJ2-7; no definite D call. CDR1 and CDR2 from the germline V gene are MGHDK and SYGVNS. V was cut by 3 bases and J by 1 base, with 10 bases left in between. The CDR3 is 14 residues long. For the CDR3, the DNA is TGTGCCAGCAGTGACAGGAGTGAATCCTACGAGCAGTACTTC. Translated: CASSDRSESYEQYF.

The V and J genes are TRBV5-4 and TRBJ2-7; 10 nucleotides align to TRBD2. Germline V gives CDR1 SGHNT, CDR2 YYREEE (reference sequence). CDR3 length: 15 amino acids. J was trimmed by 6 bases and V by 5 bases; bases with no gene match: 11. The CDR3 region has the DNA TGTGCCAGCAGGTTAGCGGGAGGCCCCCCCGGCGAGCAGTACTTC. The encoded protein is CASRLAGGPPGEQYF.

The rearrangement uses TRBV27 and TRBJ2-5; 7 nucleotides line up with TRBD1. Germline loops: CDR1 MNHEY, CDR2 SMNVEV (reference sequence). V shed 4 bases, J shed 4 bases, and the junction held 9 bases outside the gene matches. The CDR3 covers 15 residues. The CDR3 nucleotides read TGTGCCAGCAGTTCAGGGGGTAAGGGTTTAGAGACCCAGTACTTC. Translating it yields CASSSGGKGLETQYF.